This TCR beta chain came from a study of vaccination and CD4 T cells after COVID-19 (dated by TCRdb to between 2022 and 2023). Context from the whole study: The convalescent cohort comprised six males and four females, including two Hispanic individuals, seven Caucasians, two Asians and one multiracial person. Participants got two doses of the Pfizer-BioNTech BNT162b2 vaccine (n=8) or two doses of the Moderna mRNA-1273 vaccine (n=2). Post-COVID blood samples from convalescent patients were collected a median of about 100 days after diagnosis, with a range of roughly 30 to 170 days. The time from the second vaccine dose to post-vaccine blood sampling had a median of around 72 days and ranged from roughly 12 to 241 days. Overlapping spike peptide pools from SARS-CoV-2 and from the common cold coronaviruses HCoV-NL63, HCoV-OC43 and HCoV-229E were used as culture stimuli. In control cultures, a CEFX viral epitope pool was used as positive control, an HIV-1 Nef peptide pool was used as negative control, or no peptide was added. The spike-specific CD4+ TCR repertoire was compared before and after mRNA vaccination in about nine COVID-19 convalescent patients and a handful of infection-naive healthy vaccine recipients. An earlier paper using these donors assessed, at the TCR clonotype level, memory CD4+ T cell crossreactivity between SARS-CoV-2 and common cold coronavirus spike proteins.

As concerns this clonotype: It lacks a known antigen. Per-base qualities were not stored, and no clone one base away is much larger.

Its CDR3 holds 14 amino acids, cysteine through phenylalanine. Of all the DNA, just the CDR3 is kept, 42 bases in frame from base 1. V is shortened by 9 bases, J by 3 bases, and the region joining them spans 17 bases. CDR1 and CDR2 were assigned from the germline V gene as SNHLY and FYNNEI. Libraries came from PCR. DNA from cultured CD4+ T cells was subjected to TCR sequencing with the Oncomine TCR Beta short-read assay at the Johns Hopkins FTIC core. Genomic DNA was extracted from the cultured CD4+ T cells with the QIAamp micro DNA kit. Oncomine TCR Beta libraries made from cultured CD4+ T cells were pooled using unique dual indexes and sequenced on an Illumina iSeq 100. Concerning the study's data processing: Non-productive sequences were removed, and CDR3s not starting with C, not ending with F or W, or shorter than 7 amino acids were discarded. Antigen-specific clonotypes were identified with the MANAFEST web application by comparing peptide-stimulated wells with reference and other culture wells. To be called positive, a clone needed an FDR below 0.05, an odds ratio above 5, and a productive frequency above 0.1% in at least two of three replicate wells. Cross-reactive clonotypes were defined as significantly expanded in both SARS-CoV-2 spike wells and at least one common cold coronavirus spike condition. Levenshtein distances (stringdist) and unrooted phylogenetic trees (ape) in R version 3.6.1 were used to assess CDR3 homology. In TCRdb, the public reads were trimmed at Q25 with fastp and aligned with MiXCR, with productive beta chains retained. Rows merge per CDR3 protein into single entries with the most common DNA and genes. TCRdb, not the authors, supplied the V and J calls. The sample includes some 8,600 distinct CDR3 sequences, with 45% to 65% observed a single time. Around an eighth of the sample is in the top ten clones.

The sample's treatment or condition label is to be understood as: roughly nine-day PBMC culture with coronavirus spike peptide pools or control peptides (ViraFEST assay). CD4+ T cells from unexposed donors were collected before the COVID-19 pandemic (2011-2018). To expand antigen-specific T cells with peptide pools and then pick out the expanded clonotypes through TCR sequencing, the study relied on the ViraFEST assay. Approximately 1.8 million PBMCs per well were cultured in IMDM with 5% human AB serum and 8 to 10 IU/ml IL-2, plus 10 ug/ml peptide pools. Half of the culture medium was replaced with fresh IL-2-containing medium on days 3 and 7. Once the cells had been in culture for over nine days, the EasySep CD4+ T cell isolation kit was used to isolate CD4+ T cells by negative selection. As far as cell numbers permitted, CD4+ T cells from unexposed donors were tested for reactivity against SARS-CoV-2 S and N as well as four spike pools from common cold coronaviruses. PBMCs were separated from whole blood using Ficoll-Paque Plus gradient centrifugation and then either used fresh or cryopreserved at -140C. Each culture condition was generally run in triplicate wells. Leukapheresis product for the unexposed donors was purchased commercially.

Study-level results and caveats: In convalescent patients, nearly all vaccine-specific clones (304 of 307) were found to be mono-reactive for SARS-CoV-2 spike rather than cross-reactive with common cold coronaviruses. The study included relatively few convalescent patients and did not analyze early timepoints after natural infection. In convalescent patients, a median roughly 85% of post-vaccine SARS-CoV-2-reactive clones were detected only after vaccination, and vaccine-specific priming was suggested by this finding. The median number of SARS-CoV-2-reactive clonotypes rose from roughly 20 after infection to some 37 after vaccination, but the change was not significant.

Input material: CD4+ T cells from blood, cultured in vitro. The V and J genes are TRBV2 and TRBJ1-1; too little of a D gene remains to name it. This receptor was obtained from a human donor in good health. The sequenced DNA is TGTGCCAGAGCCATGGGCGGGTTCGACACTGAAGCTTTCTTT. Translation gives CARAMGGFDTEAFF.